This T cell receptor (beta chain) originates from a study of control samples from healthy donors and cancer patients. The table came from immunoSEQ multiplex PCR; TCRdb's copy has only in-frame clones and leaves some out. The data hold 90,000 to 150,000 clones, with about 89% observed a single time. The CDR3 is 16 residues long. The V end lost 3 bases, the J end lost 2 bases, and 15 bases lay between the germline ends. Germline-derived CDR1 and CDR2 are LNHDA and SQIVND (reference sequence). The receptor was isolated from a woman aged 18-29 years in good health. Sequenced: blood. The chain links TRBV19 to TRBJ2-3; D might be TRBD1 or TRBD2, each matching 5 bases. The chain's CDR3 is CASSIFRDEVTDTQYF. In nucleotides, the CDR3 is TGTGCCAGTAGTATTTTCCGGGACGAGGTCACAGATACGCAGTATTTT.